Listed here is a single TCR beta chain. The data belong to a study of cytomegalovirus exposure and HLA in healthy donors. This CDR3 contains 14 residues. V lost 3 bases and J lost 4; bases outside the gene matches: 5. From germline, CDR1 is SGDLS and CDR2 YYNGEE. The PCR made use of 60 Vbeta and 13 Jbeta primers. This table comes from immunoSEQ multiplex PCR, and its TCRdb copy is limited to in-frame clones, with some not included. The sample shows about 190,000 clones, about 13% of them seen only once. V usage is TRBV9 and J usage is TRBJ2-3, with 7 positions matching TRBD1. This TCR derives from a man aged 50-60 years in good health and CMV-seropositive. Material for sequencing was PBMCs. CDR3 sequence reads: CASSAAGGADTQYF. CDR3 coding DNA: TGTGCCAGCAGCGCGGCAGGGGGTGCAGATACGCAGTATTTT.